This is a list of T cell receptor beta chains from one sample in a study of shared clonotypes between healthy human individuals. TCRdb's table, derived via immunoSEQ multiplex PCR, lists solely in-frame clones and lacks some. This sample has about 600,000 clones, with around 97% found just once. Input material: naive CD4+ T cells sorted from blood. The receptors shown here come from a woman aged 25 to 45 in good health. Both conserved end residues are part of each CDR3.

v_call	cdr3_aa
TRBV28	CASSSAAIADRGVGYTF
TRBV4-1	CASSTGTEGMGSRQPQHF
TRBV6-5	CASRGEKLFF
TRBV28	CASSFLARLGAATDTQYF
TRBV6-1	CASSYPPTQHF
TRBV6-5	CATTEVQYF
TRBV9	CASSPPSEETQYF
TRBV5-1	CASSAGTATTDTQYF
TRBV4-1	CASSRPGELFF
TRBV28	CASSSLGSGGNEQYF
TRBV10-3	CAISDPGLQETQYF
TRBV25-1	CASSELFNSGETQYF
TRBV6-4	CASSDHAGNSYNEQFF
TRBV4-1	CASSSDRGGAYEQYF
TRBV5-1	CASSLAGTTAKNIQYF
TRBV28	CASSSGTSGRRETQYF
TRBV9	CASSVDPGGPTGELFF
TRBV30	CAWLQGHGNEQFF
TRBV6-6	CASTITEANYGYTF
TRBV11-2	CASSLELGAGEQFF
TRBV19	CASIPPNWGFGTEAFF
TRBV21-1	CASSNDPEAFF
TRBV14	CASSQDLLQDSSYEQYF